Each of the 28 T cell receptor beta chains below was sequenced from the same sample in a study of blood T cell repertoires in COVID-19. Generated by immunoSEQ multiplex PCR, the TCRdb table keeps only in-frame clones and is missing some. This sample has more than 75,000 clones, with roughly 80% found just once. Specimen: peripheral blood. Receptor source: a human donor in a cohort sampled during active COVID-19.

This chain connects TRBV10-2 to TRBJ1-2; the D is unclear. V gave up 0 bases and J gave up 1 base, with 15 bases separating them. Looked up from germline, CDR1 is WSHSY and CDR2 is SAAADI. The CDR3 contains 17 residues. The CDR3: CASSESEGGTHNYGYTF. CDR3 coding DNA: TGCGCCAGCAGTGAGTCAGAGGGTGGCACTCATAACTATGGCTACACCTTC.

This rearrangement joins TRBV7-9 to TRBJ2-3, with TRBD2 matching 12 bases. CDR3 length equals 14 residues. The J segment lost 7 bases and the V segment lost 7 bases, leaving 6 bases of the junction unmatched. Per germline, CDR1 SEHNR and CDR2 FQNEAQ (reference sequence). CDR3 in amino acids: CASNLAGGPNTQYF. The CDR3 DNA is TGTGCCAGCAACCTAGCGGGGGGGCCGAATACGCAGTATTTT.

The chain recombines TRBV10-2 with TRBJ2-3; 8 nucleotides align to TRBD2. Trimming removed 5 bases from V and 1 base from J; junction bases left unmatched: 5. Germline V gives CDR1 WSHSY, CDR2 SAAADI. The CDR3 has 15 residues. CDR3 amino acids: CASSPTSGGTDTQYF. The CDR3 nucleotides are TGCGCCAGCAGTCCAACTAGCGGAGGCACAGATACGCAGTATTTT.

The chain recombines TRBV5-6 with TRBJ1-5; TRBD1 aligns across 8 bases. Trimming cost V 3 bases and J 6 bases; bases outside gene matches: 5. The CDR3 has 14 residues. Germline V gives CDR1 SGHDT, CDR2 YYEEEE. CDR3 loop: CASSSGQGLQPQHF. In DNA, the CDR3 is TGTGCCAGCAGCTCTGGACAGGGACTTCAGCCCCAGCATTTT. Variable domain in full (rest from reference TRBV5-6 and TRBJ1-5): DAGVTQSPTHLIKTRGQQVTLRCSPKSGHDTVSWYQQALGQGPQFIFQYYEEEERQRGNFPDRFSGHQFPNYSSELNVNALLLGDSALYLCASSSGQGLQPQHFGDGTRLSIL.

J is TRBJ2-1 and V is TRBV6-5; weak D call: TRBD2 (6 bases). CDR3 length: 13 amino acids. Germline CDR1 is MNHEY and CDR2 is SVGAGI. Between the trimmed V and J ends, which lost 7 bases and 7 bases, there was a span of 14 bases. CDR3 coding DNA: TGTGCCAGCACCAACCCTGGGACTAATGAGCAGTTCTTC. It is translated as CASTNPGTNEQFF.

V gene TRBV5-1 combines with J gene TRBJ2-7, with TRBD1 matching 10 bases. Trimming cost V 2 bases and J 10 bases; bases outside gene matches: 9. CDR3 length: 14 amino acids. The V gene's germline CDR1 is SGHRS and CDR2 YFSETQ. The CDR3 DNA reads TGCGCCAGCAGCTTCCCGGGACAGGGGATCGGACAGTACTTC. Translating gives CASSFPGQGIGQYF.

The chain carries TRBV11-2 and TRBJ1-1; unclear D gene. The CDR3 has 13 amino acids. V was trimmed by 1 base and J by 3 bases, leaving 6 bases between them. Germline V gives CDR1 SGHAT, CDR2 FQNNGV. Written as DNA, the CDR3 is TGTGCCAGCAGCTTAGCGGGTCACACTGAAGCTTTCTTT. This encodes CASSLAGHTEAFF.

V usage is TRBV5-4 and J usage is TRBJ1-2, with TRBD1 identical over 9 bases. The CDR3 spans 16 residues. Looked up from germline, CDR1 is SGHNT and CDR2 is YYREEE (reference sequence). V lost 4 bases to trimming and J lost 4 bases; unmatched junction nucleotides: 11. CDR3 coding DNA: TGTGCCAGCAGCCCCGGAGGGGACAGGGTGTCCTATGGCTACACCTTC. This translates into CASSPGGDRVSYGYTF.

The chain is built from TRBV7-9 and TRBJ2-2; D is undetermined. CDR3 size: 15 residues. CDR1 is SEHNR and CDR2 is FQNEAQ in the germline V gene (reference sequence). The V and J ends lost 5 bases and 3 bases respectively, with 13 bases between them. The CDR3 sequence is CASSQGLGDTGELFF. CDR3 sequence (DNA): TGTGCCAGCAGCCAAGGTTTAGGAGACACCGGGGAGCTGTTTTTT.

The chain has TRBV7-2 and TRBJ1-4; TRBD1 might be the D (5 bases). The CDR3 covers 14 residues. Per the germline V gene, CDR1 is SGHTA and CDR2 is FQGNSA. V lost 1 base to trimming and J lost 8 bases, with 11 bases between them. The CDR3: CASSLVREDEKLFF. The CDR3 region has the DNA TGTGCCAGCAGCTTAGTCAGGGAGGACGAAAAACTGTTTTTT.

This chain joins TRBV7-2 and TRBJ1-3; D is undetermined. The germline gives CDR1 SGHTA, CDR2 FQGNSA. Trimming stripped 6 bases from V and 0 bases from J, with 6 bases between. The CDR3 is 13 amino acids. The CDR3 nucleotides read TGTGCCAGCAGGCCGAGCTCTGGAAACACCATATATTTT. Protein sequence: CASRPSSGNTIYF.

This chain joins TRBV6-6 and TRBJ2-2; 7 bases match TRBD1. Losses at the gene ends were 7 bases for V and 6 bases for J; bases not matched to a gene: 8. Germline V lookup: CDR1 MNHNY, CDR2 SVGAGI (reference sequence). CDR3 length: 14 amino acids. The CDR3 nucleotides are TGTGCCAGCATTCGGGACAGTGCTCCCGGGGAGCTGTTTTTT. It translates to CASIRDSAPGELFF.

This clone has only a few counts. The chain recombines TRBV5-1 with TRBJ1-2, with 11 bases fitting TRBD1. CDR1 SGHRS and CDR2 YFSETQ come from the germline V gene. The V segment lost 3 bases and the J segment 6 bases; nucleotides outside the gene matches: 1. The CDR3 loop spans 13 amino acids. This CDR3 reads CASSWTGGNGYTF. The CDR3 DNA reads TGCGCCAGCAGCTGGACAGGGGGCAATGGCTACACCTTC.

This clone was observed once. This sequence joins TRBV2 and TRBJ1-5; possible D gene TRBD1, 6 bases. V was pared by 7 bases and J by 6 bases, with 16 bases between. The length of the CDR3 is 14 residues. Germline loops: CDR1 SNHLY, CDR2 FYNNEI. The CDR3 protein is CASKASGGTQPQHF. CDR3 DNA sequence: TGTGCCAGCAAGGCCTCGGGGGGCACTCAGCCCCAGCATTTT.

The chain couples TRBV6-1 to TRBJ2-1; TRBD1 matches at 9 bases. The CDR3 is 20 residues long. The germline CDR1 and CDR2 sequences are MNHNS and SASEGT. Losses at the gene ends were 4 bases for V and 2 bases for J; bases not matched to a gene: 18. In nucleotides, the CDR3 is TGTGCCAGCAGTGGCAAGCCCGGGACAGGGAGTAGTGGAACCTACAATGAGCAGTTCTTC. Amino acids: CASSGKPGTGSSGTYNEQFF.

This chain links TRBV27 with TRBJ2-7; TRBD1 matches 8 bases. Germline CDR1 MNHEY, CDR2 SMNVEV (reference sequence). V lost 6 bases, J lost 3 bases, and 13 bases stayed unmatched. CDR3 length: 16 residues. CDR3 bases: TGTGCCAGCAGAACTTCCCAGGGGGCATCTATCTACGAGCAGTACTTC. Protein product: CASRTSQGASIYEQYF.

V is TRBV6-2 or TRBV6-3 and J is TRBJ2-2; D perhaps matches TRBD2 (5 bases). Germline CDR1 MNHEY, CDR2 SVGEGT. The CDR3 covers 15 residues. Trimming took off 2 bases at V and 4 bases at J, with 11 bases between the two ends. The CDR3 DNA follows: TGTGCCAGCAGTTACACTAGAAAGTCCACCGGGGAGCTGTTTTTT. Protein: CASSYTRKSTGELFF.

The CDR3 DNA follows: TGTGCCAGCAGAAACGGGACTCCTGGAAACACCATATATTTT. It codes for CASRNGTPGNTIYF. V gene TRBV5-4 combines with J gene TRBJ1-3; D may be TRBD1 (5 bases). The CDR3 covers 14 residues. V was pared by 5 bases and J by 2 bases, with 11 bases between. Per the germline V gene, CDR1 is SGHNT and CDR2 is YYREEE (reference sequence).

The chain employs TRBV28 and TRBJ2-1; 8 nucleotides line up with TRBD2. CDR1 is MDHEN and CDR2 is SYDVKM in the germline V gene. The CDR3 loop spans 12 amino acids. The chain's CDR3 is CQAGTRGLEQFF. CDR3 DNA sequence: TGTCAAGCGGGGACTAGGGGCTTAGAGCAGTTCTTC.

A single count supports this clone. The chain links TRBV9 to TRBJ2-1; D is perhaps TRBD2 (6 bases). The length of the CDR3 is 13 residues. Trimming removed 3 bases at V and 10 bases at J, with 14 bases between. Germline values: CDR1 SGDLS, CDR2 YYNGEE. The CDR3 region is CASSAAPGDEQFF. In DNA, the CDR3 is TGTGCCAGCAGCGCCGCCCCGGGAGACGAGCAGTTCTTC.

The chain is built from TRBV5-1 and TRBJ2-1; D uncertain. Germline V gene lookup returns CDR1 SGHRS and CDR2 YFSETQ. V was cut by 4 bases and J by 0 bases, with 14 bases left in between. The CDR3 runs to 16 residues. The CDR3: CASSEVGLISYNEQFF. The CDR3, as DNA: TGCGCCAGCAGCGAAGTCGGGTTGATCTCCTACAATGAGCAGTTCTTC.

V and J are TRBV3-1 (or the pseudogene TRBV3-2) and TRBJ1-2; D gene unclear. The CDR3 runs to 15 residues. V was trimmed by 1 base and J by 5 bases, leaving 14 bases between them. Germline V gene lookup returns CDR1 LGHDT and CDR2 YNNKEL (reference sequence). CDR3 nucleotide sequence: TGTGCCAGCAGCCAAGGTTCCTTGGGCGGGTATGGCTACACCTTC. This encodes CASSQGSLGGYGYTF.

This sequence joins TRBV27 and TRBJ1-2; 12 bases fit TRBD1. Germline lookup yields CDR1 MNHEY and CDR2 SMNVEV (reference sequence). Trimming removed 9 bases from V and 8 bases from J; junction bases left unmatched: 4. This CDR3 spans 12 amino acids. The CDR3 protein is CASSGTGGGYTF. Written as DNA, the CDR3 is TGTGCCAGTTCCGGGACAGGGGGCGGCTACACCTTC.

The V gene is TRBV29-1, the J gene TRBJ1-5; 7 bases are shared with TRBD1. This CDR3 contains 14 residues. V shed 6 bases and J 3 bases; nucleotides not matched to a gene: 8. In germline, CDR1 is SQVTM, CDR2 ANQGSEA. Here the CDR3 reads CSVDPGQLNQPQHF. Written as DNA, the CDR3 is TGCAGCGTAGATCCGGGACAGCTCAATCAGCCCCAGCATTTT.

The chain couples TRBV7-9 to TRBJ1-2; 7 bases agree with TRBD1. Germline CDR1 SEHNR, CDR2 FQNEAQ (reference sequence). Losses at the gene ends were 6 bases for V and 4 bases for J; bases not matched to a gene: 17. The CDR3 is 17 residues long. CDR3 DNA sequence: TGTGCCAGCAGGCCGGAGAGCGGGAGAGGGGGCAGCTATGGCTACACCTTC. It translates to CASRPESGRGGSYGYTF.

The chain has TRBV5-1 and TRBJ2-3; 7 nucleotides agree with TRBD1. V trimming: 5 bases; J trimming: 2 bases; junction bases outside the gene matches: 5. This CDR3 comprises 14 residues. Germline loops: CDR1 SGHRS, CDR2 YFSETQ. The CDR3 protein is CASRVGQYTDTQYF. For the CDR3, the DNA is TGCGCCAGCAGAGTGGGACAGTACACAGATACGCAGTATTTT.

This sequence joins TRBV5-1 and TRBJ2-2; 9 nucleotides line up with TRBD2. The germline V gene has CDR1 SGHRS and CDR2 YFSETQ. Losses at the gene ends were 6 bases for V and 6 bases for J; bases not matched to a gene: 12. The CDR3 is 16 residues long. The CDR3 loop is CASKLGVAGEAGELFF. The CDR3 region has the DNA TGCGCCAGCAAACTTGGCGTAGCGGGGGAAGCCGGGGAGCTGTTTTTT.

The chain uses TRBV28 and TRBJ1-3, with 11 bases fitting TRBD1. Germline V gene sequence: CDR1 MDHEN, CDR2 SYDVKM. The junction had 8 bases not matched to a gene; V was cut back by 7 bases and J by 0 bases. The length of the CDR3 is 17 residues. The chain's CDR3 is CASTADRGPISGNTIYF. CDR3 coding DNA: TGTGCCAGCACCGCGGACAGGGGGCCCATCTCTGGAAACACCATATATTTT.